These T cell receptor beta chains were read from a single sample in a study of identical twins. A single record per CDR3 protein comes from TCRdb applying MiXCR to the 5' RACE reads. The repertoire holds 520,000 or so distinct CDR3 sequences, with roughly a fifth as singletons. The same sample was also used in a study of T cells expressing NK-cell markers.

Sequencing input: CD4+ T cells sorted from blood. These receptors originate from a woman under 30 in good health. The CDR3 runs from the conserved cysteine through the conserved F or W. Fields, in order: V gene, clone size, D gene, J gene, CDR3 DNA, CDR3 protein. A D gene is named only where the DNA matches it firmly. Clone sizes are given selectively: once, few, many, or a class where the clone is expanded.

V gene: TRBV24-1
clone size: -
D gene: TRBD1
J gene: TRBJ2-7
CDR3 DNA: TGTGCCACCAGACTCCGGGACAGGGCTTACATAACCTCCTACGAGCAGTACTTC
CDR3 protein: CATRLRDRAYITSYEQYF

V gene: TRBV7-2
clone size: few
D gene: -
J gene: TRBJ2-7
CDR3 DNA: TGTGCCAGCAGCATCAGTCCAGAGAGCTCCTACGAGCAGTACTTC
CDR3 protein: CASSISPESSYEQYF

V gene: TRBV12-5
clone size: few
D gene: -
J gene: TRBJ2-1
CDR3 DNA: TGTGCTAGTGGTGTTTCTCGGGGCCTAGACAATGAGCAGTTCTTC
CDR3 protein: CASGVSRGLDNEQFF

V gene: TRBV20-1
clone size: -
D gene: TRBD1
J gene: TRBJ2-1
CDR3 DNA: TGCAGTGCTAGAGACGTCGAGGGGGCGCATGAGCAGTTCTTC
CDR3 protein: CSARDVEGAHEQFF

V gene: TRBV6-2/TRBV6-3
clone size: -
D gene: TRBD2
J gene: TRBJ2-1
CDR3 DNA: TGTGCCAGCAGTTTATACCAGAGACTAGCGCCCTCCTACAATGAGCAGTTCTTC
CDR3 protein: CASSLYQRLAPSYNEQFF

V gene: TRBV6-5
clone size: few
D gene: TRBD1
J gene: TRBJ1-4
CDR3 DNA: TGTGCCAGCAGTTACGGGGACAGGGAAGGTGAAAAACTGTTTTTT
CDR3 protein: CASSYGDREGEKLFF

V gene: TRBV7-2
clone size: -
D gene: TRBD1
J gene: TRBJ1-6
CDR3 DNA: TGTGCCAGCAGCCGGAAAAGGTCGGAGGGGGCGGCTTCACCCCTCCACTTT
CDR3 protein: CASSRKRSEGAASPLHF

V gene: TRBV29-1
clone size: few
D gene: -
J gene: TRBJ2-5
CDR3 DNA: TGCAGCGTTGCAGGGGCTGAGGAGACCCAGTACTTC
CDR3 protein: CSVAGAEETQYF

V gene: TRBV27
clone size: -
D gene: TRBD2
J gene: TRBJ2-7
CDR3 DNA: TGTGCCAGCAGTTTATCAGGGACTAGCGCCTACGAGCAGTACTTC
CDR3 protein: CASSLSGTSAYEQYF

V gene: TRBV29-1
clone size: -
D gene: TRBD1
J gene: TRBJ2-5
CDR3 DNA: TGCAGCGTTGCGTTCGGGACAGAAGAGACCCAGTACTTC
CDR3 protein: CSVAFGTEETQYF

V gene: TRBV12-3/TRBV12-4
clone size: many
D gene: -
J gene: TRBJ2-4
CDR3 DNA: TGTGCCAGCAGTCTCGGCCTCCTCACGGGGGACATTCAGTACTTC
CDR3 protein: CASSLGLLTGDIQYF

V gene: TRBV11-2
clone size: few
D gene: -
J gene: TRBJ2-5
CDR3 DNA: TGTGCCAGCAGCCGACCTCACACGGAGACCCAGTACTTC
CDR3 protein: CASSRPHTETQYF

V gene: TRBV5-1
clone size: few
D gene: -
J gene: TRBJ2-1
CDR3 DNA: TGCGCCAGCGCTCCTGAGGCAGACCCGAACAATGAGCAGTTCTTC
CDR3 protein: CASAPEADPNNEQFF

V gene: TRBV4-2
clone size: few
D gene: -
J gene: TRBJ2-7
CDR3 DNA: TGTGCCAGCAGCCAAGTGCTCAACAACTGGGACTCCCTCTACGAGCAGTACTTC
CDR3 protein: CASSQVLNNWDSLYEQYF

V gene: TRBV6-5
clone size: -
D gene: -
J gene: TRBJ2-7
CDR3 DNA: TGTGCCAGCAGTTACAACAGATTCTACGAGCAGTACTTC
CDR3 protein: CASSYNRFYEQYF

V gene: TRBV6-2/TRBV6-3
clone size: -
D gene: -
J gene: TRBJ2-1
CDR3 DNA: TGTGCCAGCAGTTACTCGACAGGTCATGGGAAGTTCTTC
CDR3 protein: CASSYSTGHGKFF

V gene: TRBV5-1
clone size: -
D gene: TRBD1
J gene: TRBJ2-5
CDR3 DNA: TGCGCCACCAAGGACAGGGGAGCACGGGAGACCCAGTACTTC
CDR3 protein: CATKDRGARETQYF

V gene: TRBV2
clone size: few
D gene: -
J gene: TRBJ2-7
CDR3 DNA: TGTGCCAGCAGTGTCCGGGACACCATCAGCAACGAGCAGTACTTC
CDR3 protein: CASSVRDTISNEQYF

V gene: TRBV3-1
clone size: -
D gene: -
J gene: TRBJ2-3
CDR3 DNA: TGTGCCAGCTCGAAGGCCGCTAGCACAGATACGCAGTATTTT
CDR3 protein: CASSKAASTDTQYF

V gene: TRBV5-6
clone size: many
D gene: -
J gene: TRBJ2-6
CDR3 DNA: TGTGCCAGCAGCTTGGCAGGGGCTGGGGCCAACGTCCTGACTTTC
CDR3 protein: CASSLAGAGANVLTF

V gene: TRBV20-1
clone size: -
D gene: -
J gene: TRBJ1-2
CDR3 DNA: TGCAGTGCTAGAGATAGGCAGGGGCTTTTGTATGGCTACACCTTC
CDR3 protein: CSARDRQGLLYGYTF

V gene: TRBV20-1
clone size: few
D gene: -
J gene: TRBJ1-2
CDR3 DNA: TGCAGTGCTAGAGATCCGGGACGGTGGGGGGGTGGCTACACCTTC
CDR3 protein: CSARDPGRWGGGYTF

V gene: TRBV21-1
clone size: -
D gene: -
J gene: TRBJ1-1
CDR3 DNA: TGTGCCAGAAGGCTAACCTTTGTGGACTACCGGGGGAACACTGAAGCTTTCTTT
CDR3 protein: CARRLTFVDYRGNTEAFF

V gene: TRBV4-3
clone size: few
D gene: TRBD2
J gene: TRBJ2-1
CDR3 DNA: TGCGCCAGCAGCCAAGAACCTAGCGGTCTCTACAATGAGCAGTTCTTC
CDR3 protein: CASSQEPSGLYNEQFF